Following are 22 T cell receptor beta chains from one sample sequenced in a study of graft-versus-host responses after intestinal transplantation. No antigens are known for them. The data were produced by immunoSEQ multiplex PCR, yet TCRdb's version contains in-frame clones alone and is incomplete. The sample includes more than 90,000 clones, roughly nine tenths seen only once; the top ten take 0.2% to 0.25%. This specimen was unstimulated CD4+ T cells sorted from spleen or lymph node cells, taken before transplant. These receptors were taken from a human donor who was the organ donor for an intestinal transplant.

V usage is TRBV19 and J usage is TRBJ1-2; weak D call: TRBD1 (5 bases). Germline CDR1 reads LNHDA; CDR2 reads SQIVND (reference sequence). V was cut by 5 bases and J by 4 bases, with 14 bases left in between. The CDR3 is made up of 14 amino acids. In nucleotides, the CDR3 is TGTGCCAGTAGTCCCCAGGGTACGGCCTATGGCTACACCTTC. Translation gives CASSPQGTAYGYTF.

The rearrangement links TRBV9 to TRBJ2-1; 7 nucleotides line up with TRBD2. The V gene end was trimmed by 4 bases and the J gene end by 5 bases; junction bases not matched to a gene: 9. Germline V gives CDR1 SGDLS, CDR2 YYNGEE. There are 15 residues in the CDR3. Here the CDR3 reads CASSSTTSSHNEQFF. The CDR3 bases are TGTGCCAGCAGCTCCACGACTAGCAGCCACAATGAGCAGTTCTTC.

Only a few counts were recorded for this clone. J is TRBJ2-3 and V is TRBV5-1, with 10 bases lining up with TRBD2. CDR1 and CDR2 from the germline V gene are SGHRS and YFSETQ. The CDR3 totals 16 residues. Germline trimming cut 4 bases from V and 0 bases from J; bases unmatched to any gene: 5. CDR3 region: CASSRTSGGSTDTQYF. The CDR3 nucleotides read TGCGCCAGCAGCAGGACTAGCGGAGGAAGCACAGATACGCAGTATTTT.

The V and J genes are TRBV7-9 and TRBJ2-1, with TRBD1 identical over 8 bases. Trimming at V came to 8 bases and at J to 5 bases, leaving 14 bases not matched to a gene. The CDR3 totals 16 residues. From germline, CDR1 is SEHNR and CDR2 FQNEAQ (reference sequence). CDR3 DNA sequence: TGTGCCAGCGCAGCACCCCCAGGGGGCAGCCACAATGAGCAGTTCTTC. This codes for CASAAPPGGSHNEQFF.

This sequence joins TRBV29-1 and TRBJ2-4; TRBD1 is a possible D gene (5 bases). The germline CDR1 and CDR2 sequences are SQVTM and ANQGSEA. The CDR3 loop spans 11 amino acids. Trimming shortened V by 5 bases and J by 6 bases, and 8 bases separated the two germline ends. This CDR3 reads CSVSQGNIQYF. DNA for the CDR3: TGCAGCGTTTCGCAGGGAAACATTCAGTACTTC.

The V call is TRBV2, the J call TRBJ2-6; TRBD2 agrees at 8 bases. The V segment lost 7 bases and the J segment 4 bases; nucleotides outside the gene matches: 6. The CDR3 contains 15 residues. Germline V gene sequence: CDR1 SNHLY, CDR2 FYNNEI. The CDR3 reads CASTGRGFGANVLTF. The CDR3 DNA reads as TGTGCCAGCACCGGGAGGGGGTTCGGGGCCAACGTCCTGACTTTC.

This sequence joins TRBV2 and TRBJ1-1; D may be TRBD1 (6 bases). The germline V and J ends were trimmed by 2 bases and 5 bases, with 12 bases remaining between them. From germline, CDR1 is SNHLY and CDR2 FYNNEI. This CDR3 comprises 14 residues. In nucleotides, the CDR3 is TGTGCCAGCAGTGAAAGGGGGGCGGGAACTGAAGCTTTCTTT. Translating gives CASSERGAGTEAFF. Full variable domain (missing parts from reference TRBV2 and TRBJ1-1): EPEVTQTPSHQVTQMGQEVILRCVPISNHLYFYWYRQILGQKVEFLVSFYNNEISEKSEIFDDQFSVERPDGSNFTLKIRSTKLEDSAMYFCASSERGAGTEAFFGQGTRLTVV.

The chain combines TRBV10-1 with TRBJ2-7; D uncertain. Trimming pared 8 bases from V and 0 bases from J, leaving 14 bases between. This CDR3 is built from 14 residues. Germline V gene data show CDR1 as WNHNN and CDR2 as SYGVQD (reference sequence). For the CDR3, the DNA is TGCGCCAGCGCGGACGGACCCAACTCCTACGAGCAGTACTTC. Its translation: CASADGPNSYEQYF.

This chain's CDR3 is CASSLNGEGTDTQYF. Here the CDR3 DNA reads TGTGCCAGCAGCTTGAATGGTGAGGGTACAGATACGCAGTATTTT. This chain links TRBV5-6 with TRBJ2-3, with D possibly being TRBD2 (5 bases). The CDR3 length is 15 residues. Germline V gene data show CDR1 as SGHDT and CDR2 as YYEEEE. Trimming removed 1 base from V and 3 bases from J, with 12 bases in between.

The V and J genes are TRBV5-4 and TRBJ2-5, with TRBD2 identical over 7 bases. The V gene end was trimmed by 5 bases and the J gene end by 2 bases; junction bases not matched to a gene: 9. The germline gives CDR1 SGHNT, CDR2 YYREEE (reference sequence). The length of the CDR3 is 15 residues. CDR3 region: CASRESLAAQETQYF. Here the CDR3 DNA reads TGTGCCAGCAGGGAGTCGCTAGCGGCACAAGAGACCCAGTACTTC. Full variable domain (outside the CDR3, taken from reference TRBV5-4 and TRBJ2-5): ETGVTQSPTHLIKTRGQQVTLRCSSQSGHNTVSWYQQALGQGPQFIFQYYREEENGRGNFPPRFSGLQFPNYSSELNVNALELDDSALYLCASRESLAAQETQYFGPGTRLLVL.

The rearrangement joins TRBV21-1 to TRBJ1-5. TRBV21-1 is deemed a pseudogene. The CDR3 runs 16 residues. In DNA form, the CDR3 reads TGTGCCAGCAGCAAAATCGGGGGAAAGAGCAATCAGCCCCAGCATTTT. Protein sequence: CASSKIGGKSNQPQHF.

V and J are TRBV6-6 and TRBJ2-5; D possibly corresponds to TRBD1 (6 bases). The length of the CDR3 is 14 residues. From germline, CDR1 is MNHNY and CDR2 SVGAGI (reference sequence). V lost 11 bases to trimming and J lost 0 bases, with 16 bases between them. The CDR3: CARLDSPHQETQYF. The CDR3 DNA sequence: TGTGCCCGACTGGACAGTCCCCACCAAGAGACCCAGTACTTC.

About this clone: The identical CDR3 is also encoded by other nucleotide sequences in the sample. CDR3 in amino acids: CSARTDTQYF. CDR3 sequence (DNA): TGCAGTGCTAGAACAGATACGCAGTATTTT. The chain has TRBV20-1 and TRBJ2-3; the D is unclear. The length of the CDR3 is 10 residues. The V end was cut by 2 bases, the J end by 3 bases, with 0 bases between. Germline V gives CDR1 DFQATT, CDR2 SNEGSKA (reference sequence).

This chain links TRBV5-1 with TRBJ2-1; weak D call: TRBD2 (6 bases). The germline gives CDR1 SGHRS, CDR2 YFSETQ. V lost 4 bases to trimming and J lost 0 bases, with 14 bases between them. CDR3 length: 16 residues. The CDR3 coding sequence is TGCGCCAGCAGCCCTCTAGCGCCCAGCTCCTACAATGAGCAGTTCTTC. Translated: CASSPLAPSSYNEQFF. Using reference TRBV5-1 and TRBJ2-1 for the parts outside the CDR3, the full variable domain is KAGVTQTPRYLIKTRGQQVTLSCSPISGHRSVSWYQQTPGQGLQFLFEYFSETQRNKGNFPGRFSGRQFSNSRSEMNVSTLELGDSALYLCASSPLAPSSYNEQFFGPGTRLTVL.

The V call is TRBV5-1, the J call TRBJ2-7; 7 positions match TRBD1. With V trimmed by 0 bases and J by 6 bases, 3 bases remained unmatched. The CDR3 consists of 13 residues. Per germline, CDR1 SGHRS and CDR2 YFSETQ. The CDR3 region is CASSLGGTAEQYF. CDR3 in DNA: TGCGCCAGCAGCTTGGGGGGGACAGCCGAGCAGTACTTC.

This sequence joins TRBV5-4 and TRBJ1-2; D uncertain. Trimming took 0 bases from V and 2 from J, leaving 11 bases between them. This CDR3 is 15 amino acids long. The V gene's germline CDR1 is SGHNT and CDR2 YYREEE (reference sequence). The CDR3 spells CASSLVRGGNYGYTF. CDR3 sequence (DNA): TGTGCCAGCAGCTTGGTTCGGGGAGGGAACTATGGCTACACCTTC.

The CDR3 DNA reads TGTGCCAGCAGCTCCAGGGGAGACGGGGCCACCGGGGAGCTGTTTTTT. Translated: CASSSRGDGATGELFF. The chain links TRBV7-9 to TRBJ2-2; perhaps TRBD1 as D (6 bases). From germline, CDR1 is SEHNR and CDR2 FQNEAQ (reference sequence). The CDR3 is 16 amino acids. V lost 4 bases, J lost 4 bases, and 16 bases lay in between.

V gene TRBV7-3 combines with J gene TRBJ2-6; TRBD1 matches at 7 bases. Unmatched junction bases numbered 9, after V lost 5 bases and J lost 8 bases. This CDR3 is built from 15 residues. Germline-derived CDR1 and CDR2 are SGHTA and FQGTGA. The CDR3 loop is CASSAQGVRSNVLTF. DNA of the CDR3: TGTGCCAGCAGCGCCCAGGGGGTTAGATCCAACGTCCTGACTTTC.

This chain connects TRBV6-6 to TRBJ1-5; TRBD1 matches 9 bases. This CDR3 has 14 amino acids. The germline gives CDR1 MNHNY, CDR2 SVGAGI (reference sequence). With V trimmed by 6 bases and J by 2 bases, 2 bases remained unmatched. In DNA, the CDR3 is TGTGCCAGCAGGTGGGACAGGGGCAATCAGCCCCAGCATTTT. Its protein is CASRWDRGNQPQHF.

This clone was observed once. The chain recombines TRBV6-6 with TRBJ2-7; D perhaps matches TRBD2 (5 bases). The CDR3 runs 13 residues. Germline CDR1 and CDR2: MNHNY and SVGAGI (reference sequence). Trimming pared 6 bases from V and 3 bases from J, leaving 12 bases between. The chain's CDR3 is CASRQTSFYEQYF. The DNA of the CDR3 is TGTGCCAGCAGACAAACTAGTTTCTACGAGCAGTACTTC.

This chain uses TRBV18 with TRBJ2-1, with no clear D. V was cut by 1 base and J by 10 bases, with 14 bases left in between. CDR3 length: 14 amino acids. The germline CDR1 and CDR2 sequences are KGHSH and LQKENI. In nucleotides, the CDR3 is TGTGCCAGCTCACCACGCAACACCGGATTAGAGCAGTTCTTC. It yields the protein CASSPRNTGLEQFF. Full variable domain (outside the CDR3, taken from reference TRBV18 and TRBJ2-1): NAGVMQNPRHLVRRRGQEARLRCSPMKGHSHVYWYRQLPEEGLKFMVYLQKENIIDESGMPKERFSAEFPKEGPSILRIQQVVRGDSAAYFCASSPRNTGLEQFFGPGTRLTVL.

This chain links TRBV7-2 with TRBJ2-3; D possibly matches TRBD1 or TRBD2 (6 bases each). This CDR3 comprises 14 residues. CDR1 SGHTA and CDR2 FQGNSA come from the germline V gene. With 1 base removed from V and 2 bases from J, the gap between germline ends came to 7 bases. CDR3 nucleotides: TGTGCCAGCAGCTTAGGGGGGGCCACAGATACGCAGTATTTT. Translation gives CASSLGGATDTQYF.